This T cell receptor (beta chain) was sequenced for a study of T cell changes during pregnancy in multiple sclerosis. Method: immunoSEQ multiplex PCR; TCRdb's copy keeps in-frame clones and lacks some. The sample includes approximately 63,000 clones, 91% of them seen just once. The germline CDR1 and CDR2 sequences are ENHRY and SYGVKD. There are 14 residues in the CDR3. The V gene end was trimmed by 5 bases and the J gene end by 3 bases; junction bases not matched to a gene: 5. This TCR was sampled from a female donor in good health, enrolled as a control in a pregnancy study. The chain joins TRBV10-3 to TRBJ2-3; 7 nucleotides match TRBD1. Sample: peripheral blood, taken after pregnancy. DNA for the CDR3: TGTGCCATCAGTCCCGGGACAGTAACAGATACGCAGTATTTT. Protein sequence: CAISPGTVTDTQYF.